The clone carrying this T cell receptor beta chain is a singleton in its sample. What it binds is not known. The data are from a study of cytomegalovirus exposure and HLA in healthy donors. Germline V gene data show CDR1 as SGHTA and CDR2 as FQGTGA. J gave up 5 bases and V 5 bases, and 3 bases lay outside the gene matches. CDR3 length: 13 residues. General study findings and limits: Later on, an analysis tied under 20,000 TCR beta sequences to HLA alleles at 0.05 false discovery rate. Clonal expansion was found to be greater in HLA-associated TCR beta chains than in equally common others in a later analysis.

Those who donated were healthy bone marrow donors. PCR amplification relied on 60 Vbeta primers (plus 13 Jbeta primers). Generated by immunoSEQ multiplex PCR, the TCRdb table keeps only in-frame clones and is missing some. The sample contains approximately 270,000 clones, about 80% of which appear only once. Sequencing was carried out using PBMCs. The receptor was derived from a girl aged 2-10 years in good health and CMV-seronegative. The V gene is TRBV7-3, the J gene TRBJ2-3; 8 bases map to TRBD1. CDR3 DNA sequence: TGTGCCAGCAGCCCCGGACAGGGAGATACGCAGTATTTT. As protein: CASSPGQGDTQYF.